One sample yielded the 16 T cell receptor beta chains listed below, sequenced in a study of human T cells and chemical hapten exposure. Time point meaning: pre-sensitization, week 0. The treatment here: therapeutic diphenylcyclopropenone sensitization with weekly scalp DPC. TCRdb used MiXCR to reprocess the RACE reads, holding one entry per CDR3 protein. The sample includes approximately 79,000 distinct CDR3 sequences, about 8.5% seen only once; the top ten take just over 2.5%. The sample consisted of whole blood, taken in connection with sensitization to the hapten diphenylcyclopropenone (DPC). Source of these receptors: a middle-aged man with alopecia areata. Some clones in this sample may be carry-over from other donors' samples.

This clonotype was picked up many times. The CDR3 coding sequence is TGTGCCAGCAGTCTTAGGGCCCCTCCGTCTGAAGCTTTCTTT. This gives the protein CASSLRAPPSEAFF. The chain carries TRBV12-3 or TRBV12-4 and TRBJ1-1; D is ambiguous. CDR3 size: 14 residues. The ends were cut back, 5 bases at V and 6 bases at J, with 16 bases in the middle.

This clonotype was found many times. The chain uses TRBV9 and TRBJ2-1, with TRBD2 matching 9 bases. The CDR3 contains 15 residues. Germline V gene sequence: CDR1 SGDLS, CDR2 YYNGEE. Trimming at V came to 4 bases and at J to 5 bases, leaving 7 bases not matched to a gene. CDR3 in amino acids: CASSRSGSPNNEQFF. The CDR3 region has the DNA TGTGCCAGCAGCCGTAGCGGGAGTCCAAACAATGAGCAGTTCTTC.

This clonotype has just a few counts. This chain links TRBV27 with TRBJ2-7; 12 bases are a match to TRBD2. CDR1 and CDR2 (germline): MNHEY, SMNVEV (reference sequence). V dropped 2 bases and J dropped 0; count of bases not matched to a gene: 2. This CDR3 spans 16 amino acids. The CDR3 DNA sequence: TGTGCCAGCAGTTTAGCGACTAGCGGGGGCTCCTACGAGCAGTACTTC. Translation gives CASSLATSGGSYEQYF.

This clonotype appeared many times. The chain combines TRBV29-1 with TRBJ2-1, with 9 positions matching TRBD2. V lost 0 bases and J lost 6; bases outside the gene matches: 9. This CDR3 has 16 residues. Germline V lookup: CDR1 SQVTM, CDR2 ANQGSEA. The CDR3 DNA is TGCAGCGTTGAAGATCCGGGACTAGCTCCCAGCAATGAGCAGTTCTTC. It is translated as CSVEDPGLAPSNEQFF.

The DNA of the CDR3 is TGCGCCAGCAGCCCAAGTGGCGAGCAGTACTTC. Translating it yields CASSPSGEQYF. The chain is built from TRBV10-2 and TRBJ2-7; D call uncertain. The germline gives CDR1 WSHSY, CDR2 SAAADI. V lost 6 bases to trimming and J lost 6 bases, with 9 bases between them. The CDR3 is 11 amino acids.

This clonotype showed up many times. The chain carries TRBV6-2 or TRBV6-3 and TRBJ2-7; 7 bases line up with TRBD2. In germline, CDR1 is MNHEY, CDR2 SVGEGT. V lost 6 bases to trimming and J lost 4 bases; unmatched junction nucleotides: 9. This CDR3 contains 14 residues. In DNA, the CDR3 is TGTGCCAGCAGCCCCGGGCAGGGAGGGTACGAGCAGTACGTC. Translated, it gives CASSPGQGGYEQYV.

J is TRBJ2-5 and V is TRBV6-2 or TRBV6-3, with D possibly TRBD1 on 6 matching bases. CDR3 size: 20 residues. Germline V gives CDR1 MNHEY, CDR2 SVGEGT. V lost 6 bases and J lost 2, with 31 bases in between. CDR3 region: CASSSEKDRFRNPHQETQYF. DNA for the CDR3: TGTGCCAGCAGCTCGGAAAAAGACAGGTTTCGCAACCCCCATCAAGAGACCCAGTACTTC.

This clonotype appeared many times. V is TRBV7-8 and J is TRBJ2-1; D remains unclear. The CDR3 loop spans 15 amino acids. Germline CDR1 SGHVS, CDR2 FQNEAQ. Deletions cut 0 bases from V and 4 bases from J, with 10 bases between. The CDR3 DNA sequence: TGTGCCAGCAGCTTAGCGGCGAGTAGGTACAATGAGCAGTTCTTC. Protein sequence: CASSLAASRYNEQFF.

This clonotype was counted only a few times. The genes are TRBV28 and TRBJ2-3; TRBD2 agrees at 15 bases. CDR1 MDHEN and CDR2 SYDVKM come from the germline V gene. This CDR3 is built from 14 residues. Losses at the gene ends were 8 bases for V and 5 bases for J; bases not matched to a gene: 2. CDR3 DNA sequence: TGTGCCAGCGGGACTAGCGGGAGGATAGATACGCAGTATTTT. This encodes CASGTSGRIDTQYF.

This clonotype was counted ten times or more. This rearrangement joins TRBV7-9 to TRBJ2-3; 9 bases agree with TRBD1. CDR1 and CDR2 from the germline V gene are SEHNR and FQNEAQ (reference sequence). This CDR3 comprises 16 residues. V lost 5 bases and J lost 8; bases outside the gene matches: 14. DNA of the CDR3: TGTGCCAGCAGCACTCACCGGGACAGGGTGTCGGGTACGCAGTATTTT. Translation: CASSTHRDRVSGTQYF.

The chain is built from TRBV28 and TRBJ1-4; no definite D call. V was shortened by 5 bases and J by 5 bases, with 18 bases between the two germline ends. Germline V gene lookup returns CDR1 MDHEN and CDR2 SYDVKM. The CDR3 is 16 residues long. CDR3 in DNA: TGTGCCAGCAGTCCCGTTGGACTGCTTGTGAATGAAAAACTGTTTTTT. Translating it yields CASSPVGLLVNEKLFF.

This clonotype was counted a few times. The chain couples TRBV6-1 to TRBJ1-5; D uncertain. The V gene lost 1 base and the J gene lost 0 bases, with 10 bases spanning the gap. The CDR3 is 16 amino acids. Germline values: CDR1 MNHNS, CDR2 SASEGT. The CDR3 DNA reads TGTGCCAGCAGTGAAGTCGGAGGTTTTAGCAATCAGCCCCAGCATTTT. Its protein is CASSEVGGFSNQPQHF.

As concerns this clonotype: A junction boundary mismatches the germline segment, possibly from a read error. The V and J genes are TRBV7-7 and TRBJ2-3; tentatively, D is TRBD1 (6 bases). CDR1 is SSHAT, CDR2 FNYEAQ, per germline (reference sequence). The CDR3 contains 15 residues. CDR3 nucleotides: TGTGCTAGCAGCTTAGCAGGACAGATCACAGATACGCAGTATTTT. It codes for CASSLAGQITDTQYF.

The CDR3 region is CASSGSGTSGQYV. The CDR3 region has the DNA TGTGCCAGCAGTGGATCCGGGACTTCAGGGCAGTACGTC. The chain uses TRBV6-2 or TRBV6-3 and TRBJ2-7; TRBD2 is a possible D gene (6 bases). This CDR3 contains 13 residues. Germline V gene data show CDR1 as MNHEY and CDR2 as SVGEGT. Trimming shortened V by 5 bases and J by 9 bases, and 17 bases separated the two germline ends.

The CDR3 bases are TGTGCCAGCACCGCCGGACAGGGGAACTATGGCTACACCTTC. This translates into CASTAGQGNYGYTF. This chain uses TRBV6-1 with TRBJ1-2, with TRBD1 matching over 9 bases. V was pared by 7 bases and J by 2 bases, with 5 bases of the junction left unmatched. The V gene's germline CDR1 is MNHNS and CDR2 SASEGT. The CDR3 loop spans 14 amino acids.

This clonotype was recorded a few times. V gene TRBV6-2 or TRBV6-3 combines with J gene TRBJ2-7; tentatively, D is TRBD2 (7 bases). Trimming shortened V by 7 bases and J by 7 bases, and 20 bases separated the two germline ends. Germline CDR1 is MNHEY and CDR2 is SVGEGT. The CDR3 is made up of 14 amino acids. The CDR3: CASKGGGTSGEQYV. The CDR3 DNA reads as TGTGCCAGCAAGGGCGGGGGCACTTCGGGGGAGCAGTACGTC.